This is a list of T cell receptor beta chains from one sample in a study of blood T cell repertoires in COVID-19. The table came from immunoSEQ multiplex PCR; TCRdb's copy has only in-frame clones and leaves some out. The sample shows a few hundred thousand clones, around 87% of them seen only once. Sequencing input: peripheral blood. These receptors were taken from a young man with active or convalescent COVID-19. Both conserved end residues are part of each CDR3. The D gene is left open where the match is weak. Size is omitted from some rows. Given values are once, few, many or a class for expanded clones.

TRBJ2-1 NA 11 NA TRBV12-3/TRBV12-4 CASLEDREQFF TGTGCCAGCCTAGAAGACCGGGAGCAGTTCTTC
TRBJ2-7 NA 18 TRBD2 TRBV28 CASSFRLAGGQGSYEQYF TGTGCCAGCAGTTTCCGACTAGCGGGGGGGCAGGGCTCCTACGAGCAGTACTTC
TRBJ2-7 NA 13 NA TRBV19 CASSIGADYEQYF TGTGCCAGTAGTATAGGGGCAGACTACGAGCAGTACTTC
TRBJ2-3 NA 15 TRBD2 TRBV6-2/TRBV6-3 CASSYRTSGRGTQYF TGTGCCAGCAGTTACCGGACTAGCGGGAGAGGTACGCAGTATTTT
TRBJ2-2 NA 16 TRBD2 TRBV9 CASNSGGGGSTGELFF TGTGCCAGCAACTCTGGTGGGGGAGGGAGTACCGGGGAGCTGTTTTTT
TRBJ2-3 NA 16 TRBD2 TRBV4-3 CASSPGLAGVTDTQYF TGCGCCAGCAGCCCGGGACTAGCGGGAGTTACAGATACGCAGTATTTT
TRBJ2-1 NA 13 NA TRBV6-5 CASRLVLFNEQFF TGTGCCAGCCGACTAGTCTTATTCAATGAGCAGTTCTTC
TRBJ2-3 NA 16 NA TRBV12-1 CASSLPWGPRTDTQYF TGTGCCAGCAGCCTTCCCTGGGGGCCTCGCACAGATACGCAGTATTTT
TRBJ2-7 NA 13 NA TRBV12-3/TRBV12-4 CASSLVDSYEQYF TGTGCCAGCAGTTTAGTAGACTCCTACGAGCAGTACTTC
TRBJ1-5 NA 16 NA TRBV10-3 CAISDLSGEGGQPQHF TGTGCCATCAGTGATCTGTCCGGGGAAGGTGGTCAGCCCCAGCATTTT
TRBJ1-6 once 15 NA TRBV28 CASSLPGQVDSPLHF TGTGCCAGCAGTTTACCGGGACAAGTGGATTCACCCCTCCACTTT
TRBJ2-7 NA 14 TRBD1 TRBV7-2 CASSLEGTGSEQYF TGTGCCAGCAGCTTAGAAGGGACAGGGAGCGAGCAGTACTTC
TRBJ1-1 NA 14 NA TRBV30 CAWTGKGRDTEAFF TGTGCCTGGACCGGTAAAGGGAGGGACACTGAAGCTTTCTTT
TRBJ1-4 once 14 NA TRBV7-2 CASSPQGLKEKLFF TGTGCCAGCAGCCCGCAGGGGTTAAAGGAAAAACTGTTTTTT
TRBJ2-6 NA 18 NA TRBV12-5 CASGLVATGSSGANVLTF TGTGCTAGTGGTTTGGTAGCTACAGGCAGCTCTGGGGCCAACGTCCTGACTTTC
TRBJ1-6 NA 16 NA TRBV2 CASSYREGLRGSPLHF TGTGCCAGCAGTTACAGGGAAGGGCTAAGAGGGTCACCCCTCCACTTT
TRBJ2-1 NA 13 NA TRBV9 CASSAARSHEQFF TGTGCCAGCAGCGCCGCCAGGTCCCATGAGCAGTTCTTC
TRBJ2-5 NA 14 NA TRBV5-4 CASSLEQVGETQYF TGTGCCAGCAGCTTAGAACAGGTCGGGGAGACCCAGTACTTC
TRBJ1-1 NA 13 NA TRBV2 CASRGQWNTEAFF TGTGCCAGCAGAGGACAGTGGAACACTGAAGCTTTCTTT
TRBJ2-4 NA 15 NA TRBV6-2/TRBV6-3 CASSYSRAPKNIQYF TGTGCCAGCAGTTACTCGAGGGCCCCCAAAAACATTCAGTACTTC
TRBJ1-2 NA 13 NA TRBV27 CASPFGQFYGYTF TGTGCCAGCCCCTTCGGACAGTTCTATGGCTACACCTTC
TRBJ2-1 NA 15 NA TRBV25-1 CASSDNRRPYNEQFF TGTGCCAGCAGTGATAATAGGCGGCCATACAATGAGCAGTTCTTC
TRBJ2-7 NA 18 NA TRBV7-2 CASSPSPRLGGFAGEQYF TGTGCCAGCAGCCCCTCGCCCCGATTGGGTGGCTTCGCGGGCGAGCAGTACTTC
TRBJ2-3 NA 14 NA TRBV9 CASNQGFSTDTQYF TGTGCCAGCAATCAGGGATTTAGCACAGATACGCAGTATTTT
TRBJ1-2 once 14 NA TRBV7-2 CASSFSQENYGYTF TGTGCCAGCAGCTTTTCCCAGGAAAACTATGGCTACACCTTC
TRBJ2-3 once 16 TRBD2 TRBV6-2/TRBV6-3 CASSYGRGGYTDTQYF TGTGCCAGCAGTTATGGGCGGGGGGGCTACACAGATACGCAGTATTTT
TRBJ1-4 NA 12 NA TRBV24-1 CATSVPSEKLFF TGTGCCACCAGTGTTCCGTCTGAAAAACTGTTTTTT
TRBJ1-1 NA 11 NA TRBV5-1 CASWGGTEAFF TGCGCCAGCTGGGGGGGTACTGAAGCTTTCTTT
TRBJ2-7 NA 14 NA TRBV27 CASSPVTSSYEQYF TGTGCCAGCAGTCCGGTTACGAGCTCCTACGAGCAGTACTTC
TRBJ1-5 NA 15 NA TRBV19 CASSNPGRPTQPQHF TGTGCCAGTAGTAACCCGGGAAGGCCGACTCAGCCCCAGCATTTT
TRBJ2-2 once 15 TRBD2 TRBV11-3 CASSLGSGRAGELFF TGTGCCAGCAGCTTGGGGAGCGGGAGAGCGGGGGAGCTGTTTTTT
TRBJ2-7 NA 17 TRBD1 TRBV11-2 CASSLIIRAGGPYEQYF TGTGCCAGCAGCTTAATAATTCGGGCAGGGGGACCCTACGAGCAGTACTTC
TRBJ1-2 NA 15 NA TRBV9 CASSVDFWANYGYTF TGTGCCAGCAGCGTAGATTTTTGGGCCAACTATGGCTACACCTTC
TRBJ2-5 NA 15 TRBD1 TRBV4-1 CASSRSGTGEETQYF TGCGCCAGCAGCCGATCGGGCACAGGGGAAGAGACCCAGTACTTC
TRBJ2-5 NA 15 TRBD2 TRBV18 CASSPTTSPARDQYF TGTGCCAGCTCACCTACGACTAGCCCGGCCAGAGACCAGTACTTC
TRBJ2-5 NA 19 NA TRBV5-1 CASSPSGYWEGVNQETQYF TGCGCCAGCAGCCCGAGCGGATATTGGGAGGGGGTTAACCAAGAGACCCAGTACTTC
TRBJ1-5 once 14 NA TRBV6-5 CASSTRGGNQPQHF TGTGCCAGCAGCACCCGGGGGGGCAATCAGCCCCAGCATTTT
TRBJ1-5 NA 18 NA TRBV6-1 CASSVSAGLLGSNQPQHF TGTGCCAGCAGTGTGTCAGCAGGGCTATTGGGAAGCAATCAGCCCCAGCATTTT
TRBJ1-5 NA 12 NA TRBV23-1 CASSHPDQPQHF TGCGCCAGCAGTCACCCCGATCAGCCCCAGCATTTT
TRBJ2-3 NA 14 TRBD1 TRBV5-1 CASSTGTATDTQYF TGCGCCAGCAGCACCGGGACAGCCACAGATACGCAGTATTTT
TRBJ2-2 NA 15 NA TRBV7-2 CASSLGVPGTGELFF TGTGCCAGCAGCTTAGGGGTACCGGGCACCGGGGAGCTGTTTTTT
TRBJ1-1 NA 14 NA TRBV9 CASSVTGRGTEAFF TGTGCCAGCAGCGTAACAGGTAGGGGCACTGAAGCTTTCTTT
TRBJ2-3 NA 15 NA TRBV6-5 CASSYSTGDGDTQYF TGTGCCAGCAGTTACTCGACAGGAGATGGGGATACGCAGTATTTT
TRBJ2-1 NA 12 NA TRBV24-1 CATSDLATEQFF TGTGCCACCAGTGATCTAGCCACCGAGCAGTTCTTC
TRBJ1-1 NA 13 NA TRBV5-5 CASSRTTGAEAFF TGTGCCAGCAGTCGGACTACGGGCGCTGAAGCTTTCTTT
TRBJ2-2 once 16 NA TRBV27 CASSLIGSWGVGELFF TGTGCCAGCAGTCTAATCGGATCGTGGGGGGTCGGGGAGCTGTTTTTT
TRBJ2-4 NA 15 TRBD2 TRBV5-1 CASSPRETAGDIQYF TGCGCCAGCAGTCCAAGGGAGACTGCGGGAGACATTCAGTACTTC
TRBJ2-3 NA 16 NA TRBV5-1 CASSRVLADGTDTQYF TGCGCCAGCAGCCGAGTACTGGCGGATGGCACAGATACGCAGTATTTT
TRBJ2-7 NA 16 NA TRBV4-1 CASSPITRGANYEQYF TGCGCCAGCAGCCCCATCACCAGGGGCGCGAACTACGAGCAGTACTTC
TRBJ1-1 NA 15 NA TRBV5-1 CASTQSGMGVTEAFF TGCGCCAGCACGCAATCAGGGATGGGTGTCACTGAAGCTTTCTTT
TRBJ2-7 NA 15 TRBD1 TRBV19 CASSARPGQSYEQYF TGTGCCAGTAGTGCAAGACCGGGACAGTCCTACGAGCAGTACTTC
TRBJ1-1 NA 11 NA TRBV6-1 CASSEGGVAFF TGTGCCAGCAGTGAGGGGGGAGTAGCTTTCTTT